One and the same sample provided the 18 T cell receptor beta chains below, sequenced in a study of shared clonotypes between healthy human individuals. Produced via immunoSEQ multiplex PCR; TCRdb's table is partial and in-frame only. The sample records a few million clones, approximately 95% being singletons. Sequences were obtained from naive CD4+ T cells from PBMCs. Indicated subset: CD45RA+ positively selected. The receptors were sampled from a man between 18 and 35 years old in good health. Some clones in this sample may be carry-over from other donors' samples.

The CDR3 loop is CASSSAGLNTGELFF. CDR3 nucleotide sequence: TGTGCCAGCAGTTCAGCGGGACTTAACACCGGGGAGCTGTTTTTT. This chain joins TRBV28 and TRBJ2-2; TRBD2 matches at 7 bases. Germline CDR1 is MDHEN and CDR2 is SYDVKM. With 4 bases clipped from V and 2 bases from J, the junction kept 4 bases outside the gene matches. The CDR3 is 15 residues long.

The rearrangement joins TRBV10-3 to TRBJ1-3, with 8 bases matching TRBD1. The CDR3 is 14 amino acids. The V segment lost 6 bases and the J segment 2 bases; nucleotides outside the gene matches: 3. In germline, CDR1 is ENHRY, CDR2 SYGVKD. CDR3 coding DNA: TGTGCCATCAGGGAGACAGGGGCTGGAAACACCATATATTTT. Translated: CAIRETGAGNTIYF.

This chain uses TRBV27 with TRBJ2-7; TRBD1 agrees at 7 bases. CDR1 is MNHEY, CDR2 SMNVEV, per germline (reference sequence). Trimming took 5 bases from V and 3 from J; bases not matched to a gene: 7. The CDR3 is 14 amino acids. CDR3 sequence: CASSGPGQLYEQYF. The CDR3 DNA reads TGTGCCAGCAGTGGCCCGGGACAGCTCTACGAGCAGTACTTC.

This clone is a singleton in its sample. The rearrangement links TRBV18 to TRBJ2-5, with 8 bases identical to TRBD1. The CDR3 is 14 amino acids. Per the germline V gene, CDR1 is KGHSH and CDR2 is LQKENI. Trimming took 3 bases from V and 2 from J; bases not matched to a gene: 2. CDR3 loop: CASSPWTGQETQYF. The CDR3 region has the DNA TGTGCCAGCTCACCTTGGACAGGGCAAGAGACCCAGTACTTC. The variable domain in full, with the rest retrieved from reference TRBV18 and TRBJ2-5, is NAGVMQNPRHLVRRRGQEARLRCSPMKGHSHVYWYRQLPEEGLKFMVYLQKENIIDESGMPKERFSAEFPKEGPSILRIQQVVRGDSAAYFCASSPWTGQETQYFGPGTRLLVL.

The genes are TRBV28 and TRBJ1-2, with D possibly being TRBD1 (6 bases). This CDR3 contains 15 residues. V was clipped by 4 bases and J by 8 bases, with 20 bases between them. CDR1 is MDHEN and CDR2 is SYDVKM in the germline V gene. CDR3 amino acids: CASSSTQGVAGGYTF. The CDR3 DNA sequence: TGTGCCAGCAGTTCCACACAGGGAGTTGCGGGAGGCTACACCTTC.

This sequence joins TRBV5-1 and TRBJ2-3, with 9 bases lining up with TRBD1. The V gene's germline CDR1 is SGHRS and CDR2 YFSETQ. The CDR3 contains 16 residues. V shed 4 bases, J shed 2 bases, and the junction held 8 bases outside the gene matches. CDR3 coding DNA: TGCGCCAGCAGCCCAATGGACAGGGGTATCACAGATACGCAGTATTTT. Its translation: CASSPMDRGITDTQYF.

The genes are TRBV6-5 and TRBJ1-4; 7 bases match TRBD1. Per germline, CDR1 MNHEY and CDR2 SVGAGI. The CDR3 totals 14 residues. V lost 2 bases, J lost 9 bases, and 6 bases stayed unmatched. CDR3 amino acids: CASSYVTGEQKLFF. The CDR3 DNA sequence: TGTGCCAGCAGTTACGTAACAGGGGAACAAAAACTGTTTTTT.

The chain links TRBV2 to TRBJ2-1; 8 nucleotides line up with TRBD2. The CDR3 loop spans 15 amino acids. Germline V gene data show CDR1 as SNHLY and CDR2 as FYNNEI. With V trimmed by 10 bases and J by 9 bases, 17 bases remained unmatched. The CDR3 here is CATTRDSGVHGEQFF. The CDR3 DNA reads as TGTGCCACTACGAGAGATAGCGGGGTGCATGGTGAGCAGTTCTTC.

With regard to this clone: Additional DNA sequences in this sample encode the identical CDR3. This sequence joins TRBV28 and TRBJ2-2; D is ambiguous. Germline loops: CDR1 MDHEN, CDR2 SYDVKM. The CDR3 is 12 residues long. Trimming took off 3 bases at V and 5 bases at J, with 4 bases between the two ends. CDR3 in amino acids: CASSFRTGELFF. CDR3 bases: TGTGCCAGCAGTTTTCGGACCGGGGAGCTGTTTTTT. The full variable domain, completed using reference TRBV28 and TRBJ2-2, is DVKVTQSSRYLVKRTGEKVFLECVQDMDHENMFWYRQDPGLGLRLIYFSYDVKMKEKGDIPEGYSVSREKKERFSLILESASTNQTSMYLCASSFRTGELFFGEGSRLTVL.

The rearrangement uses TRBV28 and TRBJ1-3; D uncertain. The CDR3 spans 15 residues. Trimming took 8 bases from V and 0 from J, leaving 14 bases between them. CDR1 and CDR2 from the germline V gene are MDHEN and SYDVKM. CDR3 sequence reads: CASGSSISSGNTIYF. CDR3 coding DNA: TGTGCCAGCGGCTCAAGTATTTCCTCTGGAAACACCATATATTTT.

The CDR3 nucleotides are TGTGCCAGCAGCTATGGAGGGACAGGGGGCGCGGCAGCTGAAGCTTTCTTT. Its translation: CASSYGGTGGAAAEAFF. V is TRBV11-3 and J is TRBJ1-1; 12 bases match TRBD1. This CDR3 has 17 residues. V lost 4 bases, J lost 6 bases, and 12 bases stayed unmatched. Germline assignment: CDR1 SGHNT and CDR2 YENEEA.

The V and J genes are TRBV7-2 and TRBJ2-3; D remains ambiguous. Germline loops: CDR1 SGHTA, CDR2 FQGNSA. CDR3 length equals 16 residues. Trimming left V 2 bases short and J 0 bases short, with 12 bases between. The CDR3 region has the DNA TGTGCCAGCAGCTTACGTGGCTCGCTGAGCACAGATACGCAGTATTTT. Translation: CASSLRGSLSTDTQYF.

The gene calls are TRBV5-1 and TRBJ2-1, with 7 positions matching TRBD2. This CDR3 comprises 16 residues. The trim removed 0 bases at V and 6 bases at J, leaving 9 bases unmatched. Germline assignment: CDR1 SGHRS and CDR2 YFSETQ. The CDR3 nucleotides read TGCGCCAGCAGCTTGGCCCCGGCGGGAGCCGGCAATGAGCAGTTCTTC. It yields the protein CASSLAPAGAGNEQFF.

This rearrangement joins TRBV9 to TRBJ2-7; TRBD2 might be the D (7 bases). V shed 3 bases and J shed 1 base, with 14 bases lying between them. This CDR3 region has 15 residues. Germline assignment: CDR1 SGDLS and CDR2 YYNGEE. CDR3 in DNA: TGTGCCAGCAGCGCGGCAGGGAGGGGGTCCTACGAGCAGTACTTC. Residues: CASSAAGRGSYEQYF.

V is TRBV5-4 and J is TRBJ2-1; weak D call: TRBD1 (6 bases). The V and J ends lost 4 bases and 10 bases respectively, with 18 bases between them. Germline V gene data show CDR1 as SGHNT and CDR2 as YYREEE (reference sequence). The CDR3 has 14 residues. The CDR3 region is CASSGAQGLWEQFF. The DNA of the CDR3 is TGTGCCAGCAGCGGCGCACAGGGCCTTTGGGAGCAGTTCTTC.

In DNA, the CDR3 is TGTGCCAGCAGTTTAAATTGGGCTGGAAACACCATATATTTT. This gives the protein CASSLNWAGNTIYF. The rearrangement links TRBV28 to TRBJ1-3, with unresolved D. The CDR3 has 14 residues. Germline V gene sequence: CDR1 MDHEN, CDR2 SYDVKM. V shed 2 bases and J shed 2 bases, with 7 bases lying between them.

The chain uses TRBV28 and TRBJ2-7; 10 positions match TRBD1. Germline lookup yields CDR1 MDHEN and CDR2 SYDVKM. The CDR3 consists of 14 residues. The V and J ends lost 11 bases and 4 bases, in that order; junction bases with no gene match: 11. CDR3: CASRGGQGFYEQYF. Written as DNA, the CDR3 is TGTGCCTCCAGGGGGGGACAGGGGTTTTACGAGCAGTACTTC.

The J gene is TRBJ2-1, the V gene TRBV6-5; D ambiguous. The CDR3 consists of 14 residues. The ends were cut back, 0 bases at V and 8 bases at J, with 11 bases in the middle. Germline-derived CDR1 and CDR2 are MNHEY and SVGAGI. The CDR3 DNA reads TGTGCCAGCAGTTACTCCCGGAGTGCCGATGAGCAGTTCTTC. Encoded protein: CASSYSRSADEQFF.